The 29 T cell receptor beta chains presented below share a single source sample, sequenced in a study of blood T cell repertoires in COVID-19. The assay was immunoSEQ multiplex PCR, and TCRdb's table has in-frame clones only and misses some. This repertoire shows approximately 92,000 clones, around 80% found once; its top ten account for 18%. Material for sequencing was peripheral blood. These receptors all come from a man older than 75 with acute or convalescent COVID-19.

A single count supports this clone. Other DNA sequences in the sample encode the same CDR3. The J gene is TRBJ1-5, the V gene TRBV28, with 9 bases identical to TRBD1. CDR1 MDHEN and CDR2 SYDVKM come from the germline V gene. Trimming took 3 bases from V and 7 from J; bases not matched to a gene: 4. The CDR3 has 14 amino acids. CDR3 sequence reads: CASSLGQGGQPQHF. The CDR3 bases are TGTGCCAGCAGTTTGGGACAGGGAGGGCAGCCCCAGCATTTT.

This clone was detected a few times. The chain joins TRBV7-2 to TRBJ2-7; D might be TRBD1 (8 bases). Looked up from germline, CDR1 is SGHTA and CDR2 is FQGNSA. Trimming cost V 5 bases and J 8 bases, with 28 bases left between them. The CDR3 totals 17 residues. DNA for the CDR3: TGTGCCAGCAGCACTGCCGGGTCTACAGGGGGGGTGGTCCAGCAGTACTTC. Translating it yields CASSTAGSTGGVVQQYF.

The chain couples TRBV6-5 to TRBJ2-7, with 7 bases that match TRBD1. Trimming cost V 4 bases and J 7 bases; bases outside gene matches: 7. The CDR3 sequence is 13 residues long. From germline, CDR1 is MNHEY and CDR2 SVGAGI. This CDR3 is CASSLGQAGEQYF. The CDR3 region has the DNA TGTGCCAGCAGTTTAGGACAGGCTGGGGAGCAGTACTTC.

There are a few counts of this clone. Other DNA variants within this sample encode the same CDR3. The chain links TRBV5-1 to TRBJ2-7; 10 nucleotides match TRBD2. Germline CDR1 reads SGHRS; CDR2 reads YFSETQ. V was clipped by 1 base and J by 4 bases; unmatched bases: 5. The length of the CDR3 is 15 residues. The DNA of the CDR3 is TGCGCCAGCAGCTTGTCCGCTAGCGGGAGTTACGAGCAGTACTTC. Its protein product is CASSLSASGSYEQYF.

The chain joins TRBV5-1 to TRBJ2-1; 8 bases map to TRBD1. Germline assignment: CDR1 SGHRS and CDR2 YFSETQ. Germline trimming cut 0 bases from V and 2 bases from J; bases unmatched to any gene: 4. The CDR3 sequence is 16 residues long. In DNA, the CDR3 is TGCGCCAGCAGCTTGGGACAGGGGAACCCCTACAATGAGCAGTTCTTC. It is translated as CASSLGQGNPYNEQFF.

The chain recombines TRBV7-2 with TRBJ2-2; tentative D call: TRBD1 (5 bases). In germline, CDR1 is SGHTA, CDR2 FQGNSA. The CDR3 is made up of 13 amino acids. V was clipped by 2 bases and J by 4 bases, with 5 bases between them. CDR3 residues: CASSLRGTGELFF. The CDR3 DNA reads TGTGCCAGCAGCTTAAGGGGCACCGGGGAGCTGTTTTTT.

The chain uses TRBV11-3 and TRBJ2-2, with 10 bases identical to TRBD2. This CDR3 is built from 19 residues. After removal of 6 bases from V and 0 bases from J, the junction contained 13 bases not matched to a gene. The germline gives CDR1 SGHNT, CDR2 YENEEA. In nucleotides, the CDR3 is TGTGCCAGCAGTCTGGGGCGTGGTAGCGGGAGGACGAACACCGGGGAGCTGTTTTTT. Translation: CASSLGRGSGRTNTGELFF.

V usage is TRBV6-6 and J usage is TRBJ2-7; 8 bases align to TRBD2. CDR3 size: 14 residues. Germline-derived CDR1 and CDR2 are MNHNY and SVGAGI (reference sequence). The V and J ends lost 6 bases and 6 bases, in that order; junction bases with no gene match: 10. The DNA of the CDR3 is TGTGCCAGCAGCCAGGGACTAGTTCCGCCCGAGCAGTACTTC. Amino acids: CASSQGLVPPEQYF.

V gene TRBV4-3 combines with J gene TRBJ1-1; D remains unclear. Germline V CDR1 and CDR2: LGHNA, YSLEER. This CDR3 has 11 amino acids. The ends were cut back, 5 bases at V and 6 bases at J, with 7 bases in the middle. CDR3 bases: TGCGCCAGCAGCTCGTACTCTGAAGCTTTCTTT. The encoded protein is CASSSYSEAFF.

CDR3 sequence: CASSPSAGRGTEAFF. The CDR3 nucleotides read TGTGCCAGCAGTCCATCGGCGGGGAGGGGCACTGAAGCTTTCTTT. This chain joins TRBV27 and TRBJ1-1, with TRBD1 as a possible D gene (5 bases). The CDR3 loop spans 15 amino acids. V shed 5 bases and J shed 4 bases, with 17 bases lying between them. Germline V gene data show CDR1 as MNHEY and CDR2 as SMNVEV (reference sequence).

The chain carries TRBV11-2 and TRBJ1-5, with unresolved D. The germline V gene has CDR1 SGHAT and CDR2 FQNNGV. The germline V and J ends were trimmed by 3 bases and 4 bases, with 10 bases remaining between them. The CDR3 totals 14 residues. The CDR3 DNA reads TGTGCCAGCAGCTTGAGCCGGGTAAATCAGCCCCAGCATTTT. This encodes CASSLSRVNQPQHF.

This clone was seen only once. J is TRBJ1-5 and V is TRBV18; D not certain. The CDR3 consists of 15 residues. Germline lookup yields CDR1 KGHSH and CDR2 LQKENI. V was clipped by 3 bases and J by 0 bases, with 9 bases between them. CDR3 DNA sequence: TGTGCCAGCTCACCCGGGGAGAATAGCAATCAGCCCCAGCATTTT. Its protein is CASSPGENSNQPQHF.

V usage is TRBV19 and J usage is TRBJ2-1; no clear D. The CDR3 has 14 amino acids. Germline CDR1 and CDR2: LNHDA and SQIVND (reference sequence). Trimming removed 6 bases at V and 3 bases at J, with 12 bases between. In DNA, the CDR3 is TGTGCCAGTAGAAGCGCGAGATACTACAATGAGCAGTTCTTC. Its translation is CASRSARYYNEQFF.

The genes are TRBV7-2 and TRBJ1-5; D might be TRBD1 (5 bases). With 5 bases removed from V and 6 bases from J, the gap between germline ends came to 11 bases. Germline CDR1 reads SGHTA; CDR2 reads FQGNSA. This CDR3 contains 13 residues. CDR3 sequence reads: CASSGGRGQPQHF. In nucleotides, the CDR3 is TGTGCCAGCAGCGGAGGGAGGGGTCAGCCCCAGCATTTT.

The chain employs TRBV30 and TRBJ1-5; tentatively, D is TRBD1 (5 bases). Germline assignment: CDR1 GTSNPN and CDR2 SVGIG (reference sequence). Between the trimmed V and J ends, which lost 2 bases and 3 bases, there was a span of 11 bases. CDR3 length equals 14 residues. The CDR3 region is CAWSSGLDNQPQHF. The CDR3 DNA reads TGTGCCTGGAGTTCAGGGCTCGACAATCAGCCCCAGCATTTT.

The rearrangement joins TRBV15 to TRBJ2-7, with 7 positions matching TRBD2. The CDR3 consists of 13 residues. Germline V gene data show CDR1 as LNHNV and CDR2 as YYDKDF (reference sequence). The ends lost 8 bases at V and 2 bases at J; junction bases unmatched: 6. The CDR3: CATGRGRAYEQYF. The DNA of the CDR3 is TGTGCCACCGGCCGGGGGAGGGCCTACGAGCAGTACTTC.

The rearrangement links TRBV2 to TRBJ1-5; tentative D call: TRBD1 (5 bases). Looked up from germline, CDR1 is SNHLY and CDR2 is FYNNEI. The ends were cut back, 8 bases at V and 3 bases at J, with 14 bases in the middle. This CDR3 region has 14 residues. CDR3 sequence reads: CASGKAGINQPQHF. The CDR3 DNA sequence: TGTGCCAGCGGTAAGGCAGGGATCAATCAGCCCCAGCATTTT.

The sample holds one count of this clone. CDR3 loop: CALRGINSYGYTF. The CDR3 region has the DNA TGTGCCCTCCGAGGGATTAACTCCTATGGCTACACCTTC. The V gene is TRBV28, the J gene TRBJ1-2; D gene ambiguous. V shed 11 bases and J shed 4 bases, with 17 bases lying between them. CDR1 is MDHEN and CDR2 is SYDVKM in the germline V gene. CDR3 length equals 13 residues.

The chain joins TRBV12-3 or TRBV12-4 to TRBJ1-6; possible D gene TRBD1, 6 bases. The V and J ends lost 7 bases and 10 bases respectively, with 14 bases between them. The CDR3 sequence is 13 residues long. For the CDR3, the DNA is TGTGCCAGCACCCCTAAACAGGGCTCACCCCTCCACTTT. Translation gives CASTPKQGSPLHF.

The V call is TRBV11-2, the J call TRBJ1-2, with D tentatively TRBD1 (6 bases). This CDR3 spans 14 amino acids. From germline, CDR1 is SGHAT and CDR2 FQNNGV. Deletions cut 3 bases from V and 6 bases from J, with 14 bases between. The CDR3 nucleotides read TGTGCCAGCAGCTTGTCTACAGGGTGGAATGGCTACACCTTC. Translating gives CASSLSTGWNGYTF.

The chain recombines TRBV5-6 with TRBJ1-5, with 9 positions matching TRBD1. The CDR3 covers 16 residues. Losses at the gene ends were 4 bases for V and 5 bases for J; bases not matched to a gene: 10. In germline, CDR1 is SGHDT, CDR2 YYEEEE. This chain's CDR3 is CASSTTGTGLDQPQHF. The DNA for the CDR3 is TGTGCCAGCAGCACAACCGGGACAGGGCTGGATCAGCCCCAGCATTTT.

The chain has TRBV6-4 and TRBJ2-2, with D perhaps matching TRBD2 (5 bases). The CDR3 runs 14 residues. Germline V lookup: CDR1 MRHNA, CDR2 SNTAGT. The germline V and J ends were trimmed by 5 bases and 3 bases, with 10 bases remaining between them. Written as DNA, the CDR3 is TGTGCCAGCAGTTGGGGAGCGGACACCGGGGAGCTGTTTTTT. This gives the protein CASSWGADTGELFF.

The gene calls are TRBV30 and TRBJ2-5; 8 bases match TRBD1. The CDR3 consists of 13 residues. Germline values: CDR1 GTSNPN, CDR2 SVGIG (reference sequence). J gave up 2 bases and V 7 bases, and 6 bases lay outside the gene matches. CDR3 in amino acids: CASRTGLQETQYF. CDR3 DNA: TGTGCCTCCCGGACAGGGCTTCAAGAGACCCAGTACTTC.

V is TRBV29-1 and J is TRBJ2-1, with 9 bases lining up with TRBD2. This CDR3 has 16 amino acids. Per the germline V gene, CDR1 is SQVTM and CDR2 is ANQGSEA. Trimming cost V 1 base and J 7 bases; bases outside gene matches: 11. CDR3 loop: CSVEGGSGSLRNEQFF. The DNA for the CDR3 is TGCAGCGTTGAAGGGGGTAGCGGGAGTCTAAGGAATGAGCAGTTCTTC.

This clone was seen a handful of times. The CDR3 region is CASSSSLEAFF. CDR3 sequence (DNA): TGTGCCAGCAGTTCGAGTTTAGAAGCTTTCTTT. The rearrangement links TRBV28 to TRBJ1-1, with D unresolved. Trimming pared 4 bases from V and 8 bases from J, leaving 8 bases between. From germline, CDR1 is MDHEN and CDR2 SYDVKM. CDR3 length: 11 amino acids.

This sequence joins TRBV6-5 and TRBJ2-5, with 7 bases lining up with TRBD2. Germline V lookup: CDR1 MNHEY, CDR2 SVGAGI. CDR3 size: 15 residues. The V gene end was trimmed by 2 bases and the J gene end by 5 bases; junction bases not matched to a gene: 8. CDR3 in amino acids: CASSYPGTGGETQYF. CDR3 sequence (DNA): TGTGCCAGCAGTTACCCAGGGACGGGAGGTGAGACCCAGTACTTC.

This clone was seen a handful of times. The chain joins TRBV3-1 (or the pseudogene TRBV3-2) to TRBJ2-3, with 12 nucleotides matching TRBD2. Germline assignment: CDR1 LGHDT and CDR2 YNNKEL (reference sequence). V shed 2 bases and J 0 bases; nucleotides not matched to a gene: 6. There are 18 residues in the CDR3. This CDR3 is CASSQFKGLAGSTDTQYF. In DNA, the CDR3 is TGTGCCAGCAGCCAATTTAAAGGACTAGCGGGAAGCACAGATACGCAGTATTTT.

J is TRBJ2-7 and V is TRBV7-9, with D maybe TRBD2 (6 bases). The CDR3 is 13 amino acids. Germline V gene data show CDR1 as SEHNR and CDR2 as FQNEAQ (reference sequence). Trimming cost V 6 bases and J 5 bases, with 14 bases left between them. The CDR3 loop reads CASSRLEYDEQYF. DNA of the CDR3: TGTGCCAGCAGTCGACTAGAATACGACGAGCAGTACTTC.

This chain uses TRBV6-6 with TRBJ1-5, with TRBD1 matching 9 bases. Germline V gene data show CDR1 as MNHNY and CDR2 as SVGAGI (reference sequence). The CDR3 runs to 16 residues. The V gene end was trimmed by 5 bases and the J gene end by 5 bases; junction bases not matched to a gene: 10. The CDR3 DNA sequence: TGTGCCAGCAGTCCCTTCAACAGGGGGCGTGATCAGCCCCAGCATTTT. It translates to CASSPFNRGRDQPQHF.